This T cell receptor beta chain is drawn from a study of human T cells and chemical hapten exposure. Germline CDR1 reads WSHSY; CDR2 reads SAAADI. The junction had 6 bases not matched to a gene; V was cut back by 1 base and J by 4 bases. CDR3 length: 15 amino acids. This clonotype was found many times. Its cognate antigen is unknown. MiXCR was run by TCRdb on the RACE reads, yielding one entry per CDR3 protein. The sample contains some 36,000 distinct CDR3 sequences, around 9.5% of which appear only once. The time point was: patch test 3, about 24 weeks after DPC sensitization. Treatment reported: therapeutic diphenylcyclopropenone sensitization with weekly scalp DPC. Unfractionated whole blood yielded total RNA. The drawing of blood occurred before each patch test was applied. Study findings and constraints: All donors were alopecia patients, so their immunity may differ from that of healthy people.

The sample consisted of whole blood, taken in connection with sensitization to the hapten diphenylcyclopropenone (DPC). This chain links TRBV10-2 with TRBJ1-2; 7 bases agree with TRBD1. The clonotype was recovered from a man over 45 with alopecia areata. Some clones in this sample may be carry-over from other donors' samples. CDR3: CASSEYWTGSYGYTF. CDR3 DNA: TGCGCCAGCAGTGAGTACTGGACAGGATCCTATGGCTACACCTTC.